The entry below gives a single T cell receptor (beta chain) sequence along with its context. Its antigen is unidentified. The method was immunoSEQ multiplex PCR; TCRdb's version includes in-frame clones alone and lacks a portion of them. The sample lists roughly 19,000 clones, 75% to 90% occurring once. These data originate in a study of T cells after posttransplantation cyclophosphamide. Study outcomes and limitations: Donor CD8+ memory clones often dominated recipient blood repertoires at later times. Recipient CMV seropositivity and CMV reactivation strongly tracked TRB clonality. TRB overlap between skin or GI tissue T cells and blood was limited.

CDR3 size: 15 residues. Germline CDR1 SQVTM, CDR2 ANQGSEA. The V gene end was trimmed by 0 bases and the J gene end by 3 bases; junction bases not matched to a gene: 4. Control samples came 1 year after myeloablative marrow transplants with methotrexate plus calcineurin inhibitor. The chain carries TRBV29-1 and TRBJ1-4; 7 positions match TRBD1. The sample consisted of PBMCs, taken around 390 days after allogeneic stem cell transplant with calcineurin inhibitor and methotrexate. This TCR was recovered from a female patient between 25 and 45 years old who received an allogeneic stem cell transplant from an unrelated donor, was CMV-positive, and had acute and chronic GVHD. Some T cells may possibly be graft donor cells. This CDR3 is CSVEEAGTANEKLFF. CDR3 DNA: TGCAGCGTTGAAGAAGCCGGGACAGCTAATGAAAAACTGTTTTTT.